The entry below gives a single T cell receptor (beta chain) sequence along with its context. Its specificity is not known. This CDR3 contains 14 residues. J gave up 5 bases and V 7 bases, and 6 bases lay outside the gene matches. Germline assignment: CDR1 SGHTA and CDR2 FQGNSA. Researchers ran the PCR with 60 Vbeta and 13 Jbeta primers. Clones were read by immunoSEQ multiplex PCR, and TCRdb kept only the in-frame ones, dropping some. Recorded for this sample: roughly 100,000 clones. The data derive from a study of cytomegalovirus exposure and HLA in healthy donors. The study, taken as a whole, reports: In a later analysis, V- and J-gene trimming of beta chains associated with a DCLRE1C missense variant, replicated independently. Researchers had no immune exposure information except CMV serostatus available. In an earlier analysis, in several hundred donors, most V segments appeared productive either ~90% or ~30% of the time.

Sequenced sample: PBMCs. The source is a man between 40 and 49 years old in good health and CMV-seronegative. J is TRBJ1-1 and V is TRBV7-2; 11 bases fit TRBD1. CDR3 in amino acids: CASIPGQGATEAFF. CDR3 coding DNA: TGTGCCAGCATCCCAGGACAGGGGGCGACTGAAGCTTTCTTT.